This T cell receptor (beta chain) was sequenced in a study of CD8+CD57+ T cells in acquired aplastic anemia. The CDR3 contains 14 residues. Deletions cut 3 bases from V and 15 bases from J, with 21 bases between. CDR1 is SGHTA, CDR2 FQGNSA, per germline. Genomic DNA served as template for TCR beta VDJ and CDR3 profiling. TCRdb redid the calling of the reads with MiXCR, one entry per CDR3 protein. The sample lists hundreds of thousands of distinct CDR3 sequences, 65% to 90% occurring once. Those patients picked for sequencing had displayed CD8+CD57+ cell expansion on flow cytometry. The sample comprised sorted CD4+, CD8+, or CD8+CD57+ T cells (not recorded which) from PBMCs. The chain recombines TRBV7-2 with TRBJ1-5, with TRBD1 as a possible D gene (6 bases). This TCR came from a human donor with aplastic anemia. In nucleotides, the CDR3 is TGTGCCAGCAGCTTGTGGTTAGGGGGGCAGCCCTTGCATTTT. Protein: CASSLWLGGQPLHF.